The sequence of this T cell receptor beta chain was determined in a study of identical twins. A universal primer binding site was introduced by template switching. The final cDNA contained unique molecular identifiers. MiXCR, applied by TCRdb to the 5' RACE reads, yields one record per CDR3 protein. Altogether about 470,000 distinct CDR3 sequences are present, more than 20% being singletons, with the ten largest covering 2.5% to 3.5%. The CDR3 contains 16 residues. Unmatched junction bases numbered 6, after V lost 2 bases and J lost 0 bases. Germline lookup yields CDR1 GTSNPN and CDR2 SVGIG (reference sequence). These data were also reused for a study on T cells expressing NK-cell markers. That work states: HCMV serostatus: seven of eight sequenced donors positive, one negative.

Sequenced sample: CD4+ T cells sorted from blood. This TCR was sampled from a woman in her late teens or twenties in good health. The chain links TRBV30 to TRBJ2-5; 10 bases line up with TRBD2. The CDR3 is CAWSRLAGLNQETQYF. The DNA for the CDR3 is TGTGCCTGGAGTCGACTAGCGGGCTTGAACCAAGAGACCCAGTACTTC.